Listed here is a single T cell receptor (beta chain). Antigen specificity is unknown. The data belong to a study of monozygotic twins with inflammatory bowel disease. Broader study findings: What may have added variability to patient repertoires is that immunosuppressive treatments differed. Evidence failed to back one strong IBD-linked signal or clonotype.

Making cDNA involved eight separate reactions per sample. From its re-call of the 5' RACE reads, TCRdb lists each CDR3 protein once, without DNA. The repertoire table contains 420,000 or so distinct CDR3 sequences. The CDR3 contains 16 residues. Germline CDR1 is MDHEN and CDR2 is SYDVKM. This sequence was found in a human donor with ulcerative colitis or Crohn's disease, or a healthy co-twin of an affected twin (not recorded which). Sequenced material: blood. The gene calls are TRBV28 and TRBJ2-7. The CDR3 sequence is CASSLARWGSSYEQYF.